This record concerns one T cell receptor beta chain sequence. TCRdb processed the RACE reads anew with MiXCR; each CDR3 protein has one entry. The sample consists of 35,000 to 50,000 distinct CDR3 sequences, approximately 10% of them appearing once. This sample stems from a study of human T cells and chemical hapten exposure. Between the trimmed V and J ends, which lost 6 bases and 8 bases, there was a span of 10 bases. Germline V lookup: CDR1 SNHLY, CDR2 FYNNEI. The CDR3 has 12 amino acids. The time point: patch test 2, 6 weeks after DPC sensitization. Described treatment: therapeutic diphenylcyclopropenone sensitization with weekly scalp DPC. Extraction yielded total RNA from whole blood (unfractionated).

The sequencing used whole blood, collected in connection with sensitization to the hapten diphenylcyclopropenone (DPC). The receptor was isolated from a woman between 25 and 40 years old with alopecia areata. Some clones in this sample may be carry-over from other donors' samples. This rearrangement joins TRBV2 to TRBJ2-2; D not resolved. The CDR3 sequence is CASSAVAGELFF. CDR3 nucleotide sequence: TGTGCCAGCAGCGCAGTAGCTGGGGAGCTGTTTTTT.